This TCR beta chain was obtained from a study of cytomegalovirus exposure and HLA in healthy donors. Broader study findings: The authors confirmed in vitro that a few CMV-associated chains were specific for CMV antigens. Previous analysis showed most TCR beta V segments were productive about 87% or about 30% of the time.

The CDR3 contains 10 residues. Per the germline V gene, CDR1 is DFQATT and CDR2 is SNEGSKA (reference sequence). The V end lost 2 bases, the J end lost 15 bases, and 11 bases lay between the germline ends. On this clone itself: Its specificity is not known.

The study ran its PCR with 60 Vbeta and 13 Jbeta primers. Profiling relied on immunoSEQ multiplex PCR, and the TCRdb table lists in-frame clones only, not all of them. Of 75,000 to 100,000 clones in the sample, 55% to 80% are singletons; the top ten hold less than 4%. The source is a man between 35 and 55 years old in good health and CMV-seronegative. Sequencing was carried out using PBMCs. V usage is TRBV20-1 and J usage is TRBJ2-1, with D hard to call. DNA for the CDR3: TGCAGTGCTAGATCGGTAGAAGCGTTCTTC. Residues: CSARSVEAFF.